This T cell receptor (beta chain) derives from a study of identical twins. Study-level results: Invariant MAIT and iNKT cells may have partly biased zero-insertion analyses.

Germline V gene data show CDR1 as SGHTA and CDR2 as FQGNSA. The CDR3 covers 12 residues. Trimming pared 2 bases from V and 8 bases from J, leaving 6 bases between. TCRdb called the 5' RACE reads again in MiXCR, with one record for every CDR3 protein. Of hundreds of thousands of distinct CDR3 sequences listed, about 12% are singletons. A note on this clonotype: The antigen remains undetermined.

This same sample was also taken into another study, of yellow fever vaccine responses in identical twins.

Sequenced material: PBMCs. The chain couples TRBV7-2 to TRBJ2-2; D is possibly TRBD1 (5 bases). The clonotype originates from a woman younger than 30 in good health. The CDR3 spells CASSLKGGELFF. The CDR3 bases are TGTGCCAGCAGCTTAAAGGGGGGGGAGCTGTTTTTT.